The 22 T cell receptor beta chains presented below share a single source sample, sequenced in a study of T-cell memory formation after mild COVID-19. Via MiXCR, TCRdb re-called the 5' RACE reads, giving one row per CDR3 protein. The table has hundreds of thousands of distinct CDR3 sequences, roughly 18% seen once. The sequencing sample was made of PBMCs or a T cell subset sorted from them (not recorded which). The receptors shown here come from an adult woman who had mild COVID-19 (a few samples of this study predate the infection). Cell type and time point are not known.

The chain uses TRBV7-9 and TRBJ1-4, with D maybe TRBD1 (6 bases). The germline CDR1 and CDR2 sequences are SEHNR and FQNEAQ (reference sequence). The CDR3 is 17 amino acids. V was cut by 7 bases and J by 6 bases, with 24 bases left in between. CDR3 sequence (DNA): TGTGCCAGCATCCCATTGTTGGCCAGGGGAGTCGATGAAAAACTGTTTTTT. Translating gives CASIPLLARGVDEKLFF.

The chain combines TRBV4-2 with TRBJ2-3, with 8 nucleotides matching TRBD2. The V gene end was trimmed by 3 bases and the J gene end by 0 bases; junction bases not matched to a gene: 2. The CDR3 has 15 amino acids. In germline, CDR1 is LGHNA, CDR2 YNFKEQ. In DNA form, the CDR3 reads TGTGCCAGCAGCCAGAAGCGGGGGAGCACAGATACGCAGTATTTT. The encoded protein is CASSQKRGSTDTQYF.

The chain joins TRBV3-1 to TRBJ1-2; D ambiguous. This CDR3 contains 14 residues. From germline, CDR1 is LGHDT and CDR2 YNNKEL (reference sequence). Trimming removed 0 bases from V and 4 bases from J, with 9 bases in between. The DNA for the CDR3 is TGTGCCAGCAGCCAAGATCTTTCGGGCTATGGCTACACCTTC. Residues: CASSQDLSGYGYTF.

The rearrangement joins TRBV12-3 or TRBV12-4 to TRBJ2-7; 9 nucleotides agree with TRBD2. J was trimmed by 4 bases and V by 3 bases; bases with no gene match: 7. The CDR3 covers 15 residues. Here the CDR3 reads CASSFEAGGTYEQYF. The DNA of the CDR3 is TGTGCCAGCAGTTTCGAAGCGGGGGGAACATACGAGCAGTACTTC.

This clonotype was seen a few times. The CDR3 nucleotides are TGCAGCACTACTAGCGGGAATAATGAGCAGTTCTTC. Translation: CSTTSGNNEQFF. V gene TRBV29-1 combines with J gene TRBJ2-1; 10 bases are a match to TRBD2. The CDR3 is 12 residues long. Per the germline V gene, CDR1 is SQVTM and CDR2 is ANQGSEA. J lost 7 bases, V lost 8 bases, and 5 bases had no gene match.

This clonotype was observed a few times. The chain joins TRBV24-1 to TRBJ2-3; TRBD2 matches 14 bases. CDR1 and CDR2 (germline): KGHDR, SFDVKD. J gave up 2 bases and V 4 bases, and 10 bases lay outside the gene matches. The CDR3 has 19 residues. The CDR3 region has the DNA TGTGCCACCAGTGACGCCGGGACTAGCGGGGGCCACTACACAGATACGCAGTATTTT. This translates into CATSDAGTSGGHYTDTQYF.

The genes are TRBV27 and TRBJ1-3; 11 bases are a match to TRBD1. There are 15 residues in the CDR3. Trimming took 8 bases from V and 1 from J; bases not matched to a gene: 4. Germline-derived CDR1 and CDR2 are MNHEY and SMNVEV (reference sequence). Here the CDR3 reads CASRDRGRSGNTIYF. The CDR3 region has the DNA TGTGCCAGCCGGGACAGGGGGAGGTCTGGAAACACCATATATTTT.

The rearrangement links TRBV25-1 to TRBJ2-7; TRBD2 matches at 13 bases. The V segment lost 4 bases and the J segment 0 bases; nucleotides outside the gene matches: 18. The CDR3 length is 21 residues. Germline V gives CDR1 MGHDK, CDR2 SYGVNS. CDR3 bases: TGTGCCAGCAGTGCAGGGCCGACCGGGACTAGCGGGACGATGGGCTCCTACGAGCAGTACTTC. Translating it yields CASSAGPTGTSGTMGSYEQYF.

Only a few counts were recorded for this clonotype. V is TRBV27 and J is TRBJ2-7; D gene uncertain. The CDR3 runs 15 residues. The V end was cut by 0 bases, the J end by 0 bases, with 9 bases between. Germline V gene sequence: CDR1 MNHEY, CDR2 SMNVEV (reference sequence). The CDR3 nucleotides read TGTGCCAGCAGTTTATCAGGCACCAACTCCTACGAGCAGTACTTC. It encodes CASSLSGTNSYEQYF.

This clonotype was found a few times. DNA for the CDR3: TGTGCCAGCAGTTCCAGCGGGGGGCCCTACAATGAGCAGTTCTTC. Encoded protein: CASSSSGGPYNEQFF. V usage is TRBV9 and J usage is TRBJ2-1, with 9 positions matching TRBD2. CDR1 SGDLS and CDR2 YYNGEE come from the germline V gene. Germline trimming cut 5 bases from V and 2 bases from J; bases unmatched to any gene: 5. CDR3 length equals 15 residues.

This clonotype has a handful of counts. The chain recombines TRBV30 with TRBJ1-2, with D possibly being TRBD1 (5 bases). The V end lost 0 bases, the J end lost 6 bases, and 11 bases lay between the germline ends. Germline CDR1 reads GTSNPN; CDR2 reads SVGIG (reference sequence). The CDR3 contains 13 residues. CDR3 amino acids: CAWSVTGADGYTF. CDR3 nucleotide sequence: TGTGCCTGGAGTGTAACCGGGGCTGATGGCTACACCTTC.

This clonotype was seen more than once but under ten times. The chain carries TRBV30 and TRBJ1-1; no reliable D call. Deletions cut 8 bases from V and 6 bases from J, with 16 bases between. CDR3 length equals 12 residues. Germline V gene data show CDR1 as GTSNPN and CDR2 as SVGIG (reference sequence). The CDR3 loop is CASLSLEAEAFF. The CDR3 coding sequence is TGTGCCAGTCTTTCACTCGAGGCTGAAGCTTTCTTT. The entire variable domain, with the rest obtained from reference TRBV30 and TRBJ1-1, is as follows: SQTIHQWPATLVQPVGSPLSLECTVEGTSNPNLYWYRQAAGRGLQLLFYSVGIGQISSEVPQNLSASRPQDRQFILSSKKLLLSDSGFYLCASLSLEAEAFFGQGTRLTVV.

The chain joins TRBV4-2 to TRBJ2-1; D not resolved. Germline V gene data show CDR1 as LGHNA and CDR2 as YNFKEQ. The V end lost 0 bases, the J end lost 14 bases, and 17 bases lay between the germline ends. The CDR3 consists of 14 residues. The CDR3 reads CASSQDLRDSMKFF. The CDR3 DNA reads as TGTGCCAGCAGCCAAGATCTTCGAGACTCCATGAAGTTCTTC.

This clonotype was observed a few times. A single base separates this from a much larger clone, so it may be a read error. J is TRBJ2-1 and V is TRBV12-3 or TRBV12-4, with TRBD1 identical over 8 bases. The CDR3 sequence is 15 residues long. The trim removed 5 bases at V and 5 bases at J, leaving 8 bases unmatched. The chain's CDR3 is CASSPGQGWDNEQFF. The CDR3 bases are TGTGCCAGCAGTCCAGGACAGGGCTGGGACAATGAGCAGTTCTTC.

This clonotype was seen only a few times. CDR3 amino acids: CSATLKGISNSPLHF. The CDR3 nucleotides are TGCAGTGCAACACTGAAGGGGATTTCCAATTCACCCCTCCACTTT. The rearrangement uses TRBV20-1 and TRBJ1-6; a weak D match, TRBD1 (5 bases). The length of the CDR3 is 15 residues. Per the germline V gene, CDR1 is DFQATT and CDR2 is SNEGSKA (reference sequence). V was pared by 6 bases and J by 7 bases, with 19 bases between.

This clonotype has at least ten counts. Relative to the germline gene, one junction end is altered; a read error may explain this. This chain uses TRBV5-1 with TRBJ1-2; possible D gene TRBD1, 5 bases. Per the germline V gene, CDR1 is SGHRS and CDR2 is YFSETQ. The CDR3 loop spans 13 amino acids. CDR3 region: CASSPGRNYGYTF. The CDR3, as DNA: TGTGCCAGCAGTCCGGGACGGAACTATGGCTACACCTTC.

This clonotype has only a few counts. The rearrangement links TRBV3-1 to TRBJ2-3; 12 nucleotides align to TRBD2. Germline V gene lookup returns CDR1 LGHDT and CDR2 YNNKEL (reference sequence). The CDR3 sequence is 18 residues long. V shed 4 bases and J 4 bases; nucleotides not matched to a gene: 12. CDR3 nucleotide sequence: TGTGCCAGCAGCCTAAGGACTAGCGGGGTACCACACTCAGATACGCAGTATTTT. Its translation is CASSLRTSGVPHSDTQYF.

The V gene is TRBV6-6, the J gene TRBJ2-4; 12 bases align to TRBD1. Germline values: CDR1 MNHNY, CDR2 SVGAGI (reference sequence). The V and J ends lost 0 bases and 6 bases, in that order; junction bases with no gene match: 12. This CDR3 is built from 19 residues. The CDR3 spells CASSYSGGTGGLQRNIQYF. CDR3 DNA: TGTGCCAGCAGTTACTCGGGAGGGACAGGGGGCTTACAGAGAAACATTCAGTACTTC.

The J gene is TRBJ1-2, the V gene TRBV12-3 or TRBV12-4; D is perhaps TRBD1 (6 bases). Trimming cost V 8 bases and J 7 bases, with 11 bases left between them. CDR3 length: 11 amino acids. CDR3 sequence (DNA): TGTGCCAGCGTGGGGGGCAGTGGCTACACCTTC. This codes for CASVGGSGYTF.

This clonotype turned up a few times. The chain has TRBV5-1 and TRBJ2-5, with a tentative D call TRBD1 (6 bases). The CDR3 spans 15 residues. Germline lookup yields CDR1 SGHRS and CDR2 YFSETQ. V shed 4 bases and J shed 5 bases, with 18 bases lying between them. The CDR3 sequence: CASSGRGSSPETQYF. The CDR3 DNA sequence: TGCGCCAGCAGCGGCAGGGGCTCGAGTCCGGAGACCCAGTACTTC.

J is TRBJ2-3 and V is TRBV7-9, with 10 positions matching TRBD2. With V trimmed by 2 bases and J by 6 bases, 5 bases remained unmatched. The CDR3 consists of 15 residues. Germline V gene lookup returns CDR1 SEHNR and CDR2 FQNEAQ (reference sequence). CDR3 loop: CASSLLGTSDDTQYF. The CDR3 DNA sequence: TGTGCCAGCAGCTTACTTGGGACTAGCGATGATACGCAGTATTTT.

This clonotype has ten or more counts. The CDR3 protein is CSLRRDTTDTQYF. Written as DNA, the CDR3 is TGCAGCTTGCGTCGGGATACCACAGATACGCAGTATTTT. This rearrangement joins TRBV29-1 to TRBJ2-3; TRBD2 is a possible D gene (5 bases). Germline lookup yields CDR1 SQVTM and CDR2 ANQGSEA. V was trimmed by 8 bases and J by 2 bases, leaving 14 bases between them. The CDR3 loop spans 13 amino acids.